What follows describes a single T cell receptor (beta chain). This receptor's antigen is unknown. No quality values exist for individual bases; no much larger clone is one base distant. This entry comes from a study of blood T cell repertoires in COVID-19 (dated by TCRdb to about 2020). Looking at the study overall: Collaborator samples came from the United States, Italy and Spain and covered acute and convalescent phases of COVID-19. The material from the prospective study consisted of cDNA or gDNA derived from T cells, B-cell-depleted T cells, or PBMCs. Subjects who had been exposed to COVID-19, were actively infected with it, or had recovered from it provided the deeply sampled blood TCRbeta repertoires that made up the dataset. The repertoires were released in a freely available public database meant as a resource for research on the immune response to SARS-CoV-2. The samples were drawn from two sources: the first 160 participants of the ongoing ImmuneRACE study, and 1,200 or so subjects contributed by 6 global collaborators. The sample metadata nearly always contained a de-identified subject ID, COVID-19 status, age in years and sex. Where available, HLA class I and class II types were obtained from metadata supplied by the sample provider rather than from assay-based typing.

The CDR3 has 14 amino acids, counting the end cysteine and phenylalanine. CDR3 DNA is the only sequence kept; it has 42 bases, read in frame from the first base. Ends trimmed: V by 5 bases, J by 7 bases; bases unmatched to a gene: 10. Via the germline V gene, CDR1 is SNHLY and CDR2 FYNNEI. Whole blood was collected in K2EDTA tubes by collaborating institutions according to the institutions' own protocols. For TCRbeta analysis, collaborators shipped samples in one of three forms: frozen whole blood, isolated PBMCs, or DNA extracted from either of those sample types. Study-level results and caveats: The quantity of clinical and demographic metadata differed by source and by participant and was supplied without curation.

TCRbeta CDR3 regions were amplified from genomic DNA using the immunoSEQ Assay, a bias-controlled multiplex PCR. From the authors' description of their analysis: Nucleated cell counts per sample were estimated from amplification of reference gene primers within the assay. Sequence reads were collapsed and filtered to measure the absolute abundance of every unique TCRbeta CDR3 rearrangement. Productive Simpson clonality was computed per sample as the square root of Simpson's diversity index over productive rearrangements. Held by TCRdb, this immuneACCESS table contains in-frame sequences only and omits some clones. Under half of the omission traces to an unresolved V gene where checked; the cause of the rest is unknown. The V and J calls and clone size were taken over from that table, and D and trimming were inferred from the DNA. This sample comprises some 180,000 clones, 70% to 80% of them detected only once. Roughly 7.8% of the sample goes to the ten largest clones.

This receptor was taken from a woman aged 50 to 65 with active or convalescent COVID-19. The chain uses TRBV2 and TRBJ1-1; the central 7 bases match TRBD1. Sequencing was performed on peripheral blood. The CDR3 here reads CASSPDRTTHEAFF. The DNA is TGTGCCAGCAGTCCGGACAGGACGACCCATGAAGCTTTCTTT.